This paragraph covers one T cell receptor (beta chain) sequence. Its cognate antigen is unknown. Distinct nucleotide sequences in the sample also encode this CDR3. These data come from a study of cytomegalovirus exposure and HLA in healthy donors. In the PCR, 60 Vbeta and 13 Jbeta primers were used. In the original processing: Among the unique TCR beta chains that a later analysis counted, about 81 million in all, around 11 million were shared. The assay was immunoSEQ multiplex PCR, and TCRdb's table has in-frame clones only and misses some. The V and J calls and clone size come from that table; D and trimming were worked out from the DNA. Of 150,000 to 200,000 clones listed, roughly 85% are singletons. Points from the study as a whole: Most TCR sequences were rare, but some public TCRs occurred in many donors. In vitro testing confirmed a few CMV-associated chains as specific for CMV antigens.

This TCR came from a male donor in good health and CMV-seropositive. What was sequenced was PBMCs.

CDR3 nucleotides: TGTGCCAGCAGTCGTGTCGGACAGGGTGGAAACACCATATATTTT. It yields the protein CASSRVGQGGNTIYF. The genes are TRBV6-6 and TRBJ1-3, with 8 bases fitting TRBD1. V was pared by 5 bases and J by 3 bases, with 6 bases of the junction left unmatched. From germline, CDR1 is MNHNY and CDR2 SVGAGI (reference sequence). This CDR3 region has 15 residues.